This T cell receptor beta chain stems from a study of CD8+ T cells in alopecia areata. The overall study: After 6 to 18 months of tofacitinib, follow-up continued 6 months off drug.

On this clone: Its target is unknown.

Study-level results: Mice showed TCR sharing more clearly than patients did, possibly owing to HLA.

V was trimmed by 2 bases and J by 8 bases, leaving 13 bases between them. CDR1 is PRHDT and CDR2 is FYEKMQ in the germline V gene (reference sequence). The CDR3 sequence is 15 residues long. Treatment meaning: oral pan-JAK inhibitor, 5-10 mg twice daily. Cell sorting on a FACSAria was used to separate CD4+ and CD8+ T cells from the PBMCs. Sequencing templates came from extracted RNA that was reverse transcribed into cDNA. Some clones are missing from TCRdb's copy, which holds only in-frame ones; the method was immunoSEQ multiplex PCR. The sample yields about 200,000 clones, under 40% seen once. Specimen: CD4+ T cells sorted from blood, collected between weeks 30 and 35, from a patient treated with tofacitinib. This chain uses TRBV13 with TRBJ1-6; the D gene is possibly TRBD1 (6 bases). The sequence came from a human donor with alopecia areata. This chain's CDR3 is CASSLWRGPDSPLHF. The CDR3 bases are TGTGCCAGCAGCTTATGGCGGGGGCCCGATTCACCCCTCCACTTT.